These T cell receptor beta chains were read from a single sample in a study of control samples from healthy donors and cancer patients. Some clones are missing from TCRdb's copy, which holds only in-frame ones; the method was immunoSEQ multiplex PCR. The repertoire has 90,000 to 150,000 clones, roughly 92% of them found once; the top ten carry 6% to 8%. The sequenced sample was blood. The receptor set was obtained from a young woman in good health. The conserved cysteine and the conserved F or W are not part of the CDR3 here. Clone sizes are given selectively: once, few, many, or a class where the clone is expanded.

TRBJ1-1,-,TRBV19,ASGRMNTEAF
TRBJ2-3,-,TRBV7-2,ASSLMASTDTQY
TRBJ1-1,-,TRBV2,ASMRVAEAF
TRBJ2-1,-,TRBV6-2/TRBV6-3,ASSYSMEELADYNEQF
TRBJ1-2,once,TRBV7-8,ASSLGTGDYGYT
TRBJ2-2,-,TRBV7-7,ASSPPGQGTTGELF
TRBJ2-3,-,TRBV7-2,ASSFKRGGPLDTQY
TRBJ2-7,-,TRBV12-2,ASRLAAGYEQY
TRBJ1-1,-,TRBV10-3,AISEDFRGNAEAF
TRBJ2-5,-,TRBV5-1,ASSLGGQFQETQY
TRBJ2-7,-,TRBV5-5,ASSSHADEQY
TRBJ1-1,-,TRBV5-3,ARSLEGGGYSVEAF
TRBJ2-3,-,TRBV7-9,ASSLARGGNADTQY
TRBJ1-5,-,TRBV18,ASSPGRPNQPQH
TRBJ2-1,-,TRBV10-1,ASSPDGDEQF
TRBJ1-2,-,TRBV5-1,ASKPSTGGNYGYT
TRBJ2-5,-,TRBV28,ASSKGPGTQY
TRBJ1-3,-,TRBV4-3,ASSPHRTGFSGNTIY
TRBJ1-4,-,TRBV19,ASTRSTNEKLF
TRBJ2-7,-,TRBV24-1,ATSEQELSYEQY
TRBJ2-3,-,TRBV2,ASSAGAPGGTDTQY
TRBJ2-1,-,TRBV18,ASSGQSEQF
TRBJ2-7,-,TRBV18,ASSPGTSGRAQFYEQY
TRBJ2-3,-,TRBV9,ASRASGASTDTQY
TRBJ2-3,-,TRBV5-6,ASTEGPGDTQY
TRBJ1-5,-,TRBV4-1,ASSLDRNNQPQH
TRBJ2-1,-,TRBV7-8,ASSSRIPQAGGDEQF
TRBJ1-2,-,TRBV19,ASSRVDRVFGGYT
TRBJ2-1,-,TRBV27,ASSHDSRPYNEQF
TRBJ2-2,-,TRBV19,ASRPGTHGELF
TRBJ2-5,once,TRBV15,ATRKRQNQETQY
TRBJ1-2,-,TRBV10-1,ASSGGFSGYT
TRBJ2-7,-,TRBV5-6,ASSSRSFLETPRYEQY
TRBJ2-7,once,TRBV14,ASSRPQDEQY
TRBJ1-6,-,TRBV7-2,ASSLVVGGENSPLH
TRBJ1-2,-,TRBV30,AWIPPPGIKFYGYT
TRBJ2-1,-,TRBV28,ASRTLAGGPYNEQF
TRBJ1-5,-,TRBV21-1,ASSKVVRANASNQPQH
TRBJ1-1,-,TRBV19,ASSIGRGGQTEAF
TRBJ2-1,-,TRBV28,ASSATSSRGEQF
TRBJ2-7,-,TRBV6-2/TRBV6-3,ASSRPIQGTYEQY
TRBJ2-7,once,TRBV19,ASSGTRRAREQY
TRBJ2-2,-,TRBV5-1,ASSLGFANTGELF
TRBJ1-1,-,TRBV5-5,ASSSDRGTEAF
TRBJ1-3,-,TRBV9,ASSVAGQGSSGNTIY
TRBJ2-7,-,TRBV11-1,ASSLYLNNEQY